This T cell receptor beta chain was observed in a study of T and B cells in COVID-19 patients (dated by TCRdb to 2020 to 2021). Notes on the research overall: Using TRB and IGH repertoire sequencing of peripheral blood, the study characterized adaptive immunity in COVID-19 patients who had active infection or had recovered. A recovered cohort was made up of 15 to 19 patients contributing around 20 samples, mostly after mild to moderate COVID-19 managed as outpatients. The recovered cohort had a median age of roughly 34 years, compared with about 70 years in the active-infection cohort. Critical illness requiring mechanical ventilation or ECMO was present in about 65% of the 20 patients in the active-infection cohort. Of the approximately 21 patients in the active-infection cohort, some 17 had comorbidities associated with unfavorable COVID-19 outcome. Over 7.5 million TCR sequences were analysed from a TCR and BCR sequence repository that comprised 35 or so patients and 60 to 80 time points. Two patients were included in both the recovered and active cohorts because samples were available from active disease and after recovery. An age-matched reference group of 39 healthy donors negative for COVID-19 antibodies served as the comparison for repertoire analyses. As many as 9 follow-up blood samples were collected from each patient, and in some individuals these samples spanned different disease stages. Findings and caveats that apply to the study as a whole: Few blood samples were available from mildly ill patients while symptoms were present or from severe cases at early time points. TRB repertoires were highly clonal in active COVID-19, whereas diversity and richness at recovery rose above healthy donor levels. Specific T cell subsets (CD4+/Treg/CD8+) and sorted SARS-CoV-2-responsive or tetramer+ T cells had not yet been sequenced, and these experiments were ongoing. The reported TCR clusters were stated to require prospective validation before clinical use. In patients with COVID-19, the usage of TRBV/TRBJ genes was reported to be strongly skewed. The size of the cohort was considered insufficient for assessing HLA contributions to COVID-19 susceptibility or severity. A total of approximately 2,000 exclusive TCR clusters, including some 32 low-pGen clusters, were found in the recovered cohort.

Within its sample, this clonotype is medium-sized (0.01 to 0.1%). There is no known antigen for this receptor. Within one base of it there is no much larger clone, and no base qualities were kept. The sequencing machine was an Illumina MiSeq. Multiplex PCR with BIOMED2 TRB-A/B primer pools was used to amplify the TRB rearrangements. Two consecutive PCRs added Illumina-compatible adapters and 7-nucleotide sample barcodes to the amplicons. Phusion HS II polymerase was used for all library PCRs. Amplicons were purified from gel with the NucleoSpin Gel and PCR Clean-up kit, quantified on Qubit, and pooled at roughly 3.9 nM. Before Illumina next-generation sequencing, the quality of the amplicon pool was assessed on an Agilent 2100 Bioanalyzer. Regarding the original processing steps: TRB rearrangements were annotated with MiXCR 3.0.8 using the default MiXCR reference library. Non-productive reads and sequences with fewer than 2 reads were removed, and every unique CDR3 nucleotide sequence was treated as one clone. Clonality, diversity, richness and V-J gene usage were computed in R 3.5.1. GLIPH2 was used to cluster TCRs based on CDR3 similarity, and OLGA was used to calculate the generation probabilities. GLIPH2 clusters were kept only when the clusters contained at least four unique TCR clonotypes present in at least three individuals. Starting from the raw public reads, TCRdb applied fastp trimming at Q25, assembled clones with MiXCR and retained in-frame beta chains. Every CDR3 protein is listed once, alongside the most common genes and DNA of its rows. These V and J calls are TCRdb output, not the study's own analysis. The sample data list over a thousand distinct CDR3 sequences, and 20% to 30% of these were observed just once. Approximately 53% of the sample is in the top ten clones.

The germline V gene yields MNHNS for CDR1 and SASEGT for CDR2. The CDR3 holds 9 amino acids from the cysteine to the phenylalanine. Only the CDR3 part of the read is kept: 27 bases, read in frame from the first base. V is pared back by 8 bases and J by 9 bases, with 5 bases lying between the germline termini. Genomic DNA extracted from blood, in amounts of roughly 230-550 ng, served as the starting material for amplifying TRB repertoires. This clonotype was obtained from a human donor with active COVID-19. What was sequenced was blood. Recombination connected TRBV6-1 to TRBJ2-1; the D gene cannot be resolved reliably. The CDR3 region has the sequence CASGSEQFF. The nucleotides read TGTGCCAGCGGTAGTGAGCAGTTCTTC.